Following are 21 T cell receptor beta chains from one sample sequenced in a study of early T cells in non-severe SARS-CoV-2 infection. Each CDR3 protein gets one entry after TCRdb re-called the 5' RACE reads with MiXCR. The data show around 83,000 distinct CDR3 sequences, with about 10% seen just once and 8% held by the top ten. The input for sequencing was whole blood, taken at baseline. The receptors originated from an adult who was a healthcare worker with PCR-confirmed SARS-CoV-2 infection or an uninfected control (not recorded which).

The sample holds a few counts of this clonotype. CDR3 sequence: CASRDGNYGYTF. The DNA for the CDR3 is TGTGCCAGCCGGGACGGTAACTATGGCTACACCTTC. The chain recombines TRBV6-2 or TRBV6-3 with TRBJ1-2, with D perhaps matching TRBD1 (5 bases). The CDR3 loop spans 12 amino acids. Trimming took 8 bases from V and 1 from J, leaving 8 bases between them. The germline gives CDR1 MNHEY, CDR2 SVGEGT.

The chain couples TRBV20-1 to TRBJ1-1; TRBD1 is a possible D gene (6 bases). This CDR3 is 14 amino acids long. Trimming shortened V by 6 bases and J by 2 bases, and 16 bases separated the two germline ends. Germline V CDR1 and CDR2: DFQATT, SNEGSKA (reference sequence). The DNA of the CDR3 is TGCAGTGCGTCCCGGGGACACCCCAACACTGAAGCTTTCTTT. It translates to CSASRGHPNTEAFF.

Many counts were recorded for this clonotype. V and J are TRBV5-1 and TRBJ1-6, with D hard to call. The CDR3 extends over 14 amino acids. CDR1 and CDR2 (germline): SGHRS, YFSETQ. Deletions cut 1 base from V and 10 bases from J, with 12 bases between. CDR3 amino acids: CASSLLDLSSPLHF. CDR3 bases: TGCGCCAGCAGCTTGCTGGACCTGAGCTCACCCCTCCACTTT.

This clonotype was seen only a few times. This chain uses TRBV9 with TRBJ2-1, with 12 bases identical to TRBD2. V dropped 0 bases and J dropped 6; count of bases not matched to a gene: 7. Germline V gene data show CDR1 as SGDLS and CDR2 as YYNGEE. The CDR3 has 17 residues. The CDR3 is CASSVGTSGAPFNEQFF. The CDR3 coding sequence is TGTGCCAGCAGCGTAGGGACTAGCGGGGCTCCTTTCAATGAGCAGTTCTTC. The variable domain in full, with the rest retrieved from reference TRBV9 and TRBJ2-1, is DSGVTQTPKHLITATGQRVTLRCSPRSGDLSVYWYQQSLDQGLQFLIQYYNGEERAKGNILERFSAQQFPDLHSELNLSSLELGDSALYFCASSVGTSGAPFNEQFFGPGTRLTVL.

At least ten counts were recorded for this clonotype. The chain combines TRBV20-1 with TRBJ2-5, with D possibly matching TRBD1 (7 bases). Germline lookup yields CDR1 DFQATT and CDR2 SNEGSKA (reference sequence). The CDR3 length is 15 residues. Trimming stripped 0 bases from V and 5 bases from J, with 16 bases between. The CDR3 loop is CSARDGGGERETQYF. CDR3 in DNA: TGCAGTGCTAGAGATGGAGGGGGCGAGAGGGAGACCCAGTACTTC.

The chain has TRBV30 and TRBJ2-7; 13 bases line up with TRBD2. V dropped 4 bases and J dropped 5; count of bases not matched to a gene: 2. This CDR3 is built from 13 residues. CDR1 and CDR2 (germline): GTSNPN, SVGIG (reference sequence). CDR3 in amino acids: CAWTGTSGDEQYF. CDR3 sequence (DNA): TGTGCCTGGACCGGGACTAGCGGGGACGAGCAGTACTTC.

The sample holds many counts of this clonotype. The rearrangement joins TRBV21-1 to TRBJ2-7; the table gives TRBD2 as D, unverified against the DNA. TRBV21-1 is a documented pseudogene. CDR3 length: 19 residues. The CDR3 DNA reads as TGTGCCAGCAGCAAAAAAGGGACTAGCGGGGACGAAGCCTCCTACGAGCAGTACTTC. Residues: CASSKKGTSGDEASYEQYF.

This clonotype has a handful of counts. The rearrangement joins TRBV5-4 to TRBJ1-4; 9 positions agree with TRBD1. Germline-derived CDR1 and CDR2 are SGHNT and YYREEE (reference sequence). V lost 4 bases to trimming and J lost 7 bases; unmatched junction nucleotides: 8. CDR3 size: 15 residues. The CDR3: CASSGTTGGSEKLFF. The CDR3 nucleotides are TGTGCCAGCAGCGGAACCACAGGGGGCTCTGAAAAACTGTTTTTT.

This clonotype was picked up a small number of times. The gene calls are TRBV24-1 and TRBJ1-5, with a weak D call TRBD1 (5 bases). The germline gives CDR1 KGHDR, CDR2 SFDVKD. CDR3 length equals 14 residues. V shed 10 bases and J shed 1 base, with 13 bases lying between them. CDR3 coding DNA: TGTGCCACTCAGGGTCATGGGAGCAATCAGCCCCAGCATTTT. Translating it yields CATQGHGSNQPQHF.

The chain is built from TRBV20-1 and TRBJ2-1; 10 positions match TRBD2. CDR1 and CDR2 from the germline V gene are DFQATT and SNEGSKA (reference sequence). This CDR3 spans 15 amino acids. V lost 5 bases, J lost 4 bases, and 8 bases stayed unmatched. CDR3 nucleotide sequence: TGCAGTGCTTTCAGCAGCGGGAGGGTTTACAATGAGCAGTTCTTC. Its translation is CSAFSSGRVYNEQFF.

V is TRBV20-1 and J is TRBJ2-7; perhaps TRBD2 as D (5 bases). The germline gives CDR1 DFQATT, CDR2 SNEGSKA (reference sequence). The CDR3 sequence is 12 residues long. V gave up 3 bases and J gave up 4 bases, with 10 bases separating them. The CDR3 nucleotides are TGCAGTGCTAGGAGGGATTGGTACGAGCAGTACTTC. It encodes CSARRDWYEQYF.

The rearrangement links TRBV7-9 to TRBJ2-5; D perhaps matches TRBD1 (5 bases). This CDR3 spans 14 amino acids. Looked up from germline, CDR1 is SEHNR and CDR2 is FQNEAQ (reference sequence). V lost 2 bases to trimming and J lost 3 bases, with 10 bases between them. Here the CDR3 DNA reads TGTGCCAGCAGCTTAAGTCTAGGGGAAGAGACCCAGTACTTC. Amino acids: CASSLSLGEETQYF.

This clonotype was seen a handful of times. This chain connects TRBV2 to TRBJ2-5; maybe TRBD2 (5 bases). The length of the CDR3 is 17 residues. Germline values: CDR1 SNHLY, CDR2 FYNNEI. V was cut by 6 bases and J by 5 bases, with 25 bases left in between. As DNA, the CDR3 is TGTGCCAGCAGAGTGTTTGGTGGGCACACCGGCGGGGAGACCCAGTACTTC. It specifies CASRVFGGHTGGETQYF.

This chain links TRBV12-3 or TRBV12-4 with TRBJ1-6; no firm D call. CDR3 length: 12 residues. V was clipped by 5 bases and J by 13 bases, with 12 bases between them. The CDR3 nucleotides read TGTGCCAGCAGTCATTTATATGGGCCCCTCCACTTT. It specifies CASSHLYGPLHF.

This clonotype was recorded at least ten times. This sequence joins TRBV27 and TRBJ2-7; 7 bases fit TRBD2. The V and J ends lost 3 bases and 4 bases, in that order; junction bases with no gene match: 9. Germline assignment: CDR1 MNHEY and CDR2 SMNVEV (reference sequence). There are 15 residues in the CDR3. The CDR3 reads CASSLTPSGRYEQYF. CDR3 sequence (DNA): TGTGCCAGCAGTTTGACCCCTAGCGGAAGGTACGAGCAGTACTTC.

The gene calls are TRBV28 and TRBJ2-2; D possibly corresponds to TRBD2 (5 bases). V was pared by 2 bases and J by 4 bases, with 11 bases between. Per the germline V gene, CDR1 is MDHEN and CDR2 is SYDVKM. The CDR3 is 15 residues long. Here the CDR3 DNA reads TGTGCCAGCAGTTTACAACTAGTAGGCACCGGGGAGCTGTTTTTT. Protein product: CASSLQLVGTGELFF.

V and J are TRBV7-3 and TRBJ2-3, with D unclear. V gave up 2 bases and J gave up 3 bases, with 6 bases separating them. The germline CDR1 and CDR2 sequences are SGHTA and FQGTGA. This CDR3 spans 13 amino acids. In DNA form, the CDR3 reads TGTGCCAGCAGCTTACGAAGGACAGATACGCAGTATTTT. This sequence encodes CASSLRRTDTQYF.

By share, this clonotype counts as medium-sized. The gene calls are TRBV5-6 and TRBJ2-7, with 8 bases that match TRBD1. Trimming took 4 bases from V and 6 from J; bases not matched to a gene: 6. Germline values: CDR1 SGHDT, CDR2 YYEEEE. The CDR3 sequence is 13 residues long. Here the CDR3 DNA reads TGTGCCAGCAGCCTGGACAGGGACCGCGAGCAGTACTTC. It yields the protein CASSLDRDREQYF.

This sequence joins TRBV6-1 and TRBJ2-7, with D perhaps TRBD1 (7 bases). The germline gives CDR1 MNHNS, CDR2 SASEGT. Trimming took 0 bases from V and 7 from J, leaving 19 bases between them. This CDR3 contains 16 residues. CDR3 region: CASSEAIRAGGTEQYF. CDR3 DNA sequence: TGTGCCAGCAGTGAAGCAATAAGGGCAGGGGGGACTGAGCAGTACTTC.

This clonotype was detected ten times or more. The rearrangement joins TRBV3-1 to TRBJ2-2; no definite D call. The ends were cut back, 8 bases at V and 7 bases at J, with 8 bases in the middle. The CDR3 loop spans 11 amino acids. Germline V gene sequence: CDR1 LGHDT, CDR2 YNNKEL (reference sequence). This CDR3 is CASGGSGELFF. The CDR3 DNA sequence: TGTGCCAGCGGTGGTAGCGGGGAGCTGTTTTTT.

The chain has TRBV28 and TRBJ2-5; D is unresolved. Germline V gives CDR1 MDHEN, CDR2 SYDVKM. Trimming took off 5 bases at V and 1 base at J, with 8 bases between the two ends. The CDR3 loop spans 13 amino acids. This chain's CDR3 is CASSRSIQETQYF. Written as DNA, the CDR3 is TGTGCCAGCAGTCGCAGCATCCAAGAGACCCAGTACTTC.